The rows below give T cell receptor beta chains drawn from one sample of a study of shared clonotypes between healthy human individuals. Profiled with immunoSEQ multiplex PCR; TCRdb holds only in-frame clones, not every one. The data contain some 1.5 million clones, nearly 99% of them singletons. The specimen was naive CD4+ T cells sorted from blood. These receptors were taken from a man in his thirties or forties in good health. Both conserved end residues are part of each CDR3. Fields, in order: V gene, D gene, clone size, J gene, CDR3 DNA, CDR3 protein. The D gene is left open where the match is weak. Expanded clones get a size class; other rows say once, few or many, or leave the size out.

>TRBV29-1|.|.|TRBJ2-7
TGCAGCGTCGTAGCGGTGGGGCGATCCGAGCAGTACTTC
CSVVAVGRSEQYF
>TRBV7-8|.|.|TRBJ2-5
TGTGCCAGCAGCTTAGGGGGAGTAGTGCGGGAGACCCAGTACTTC
CASSLGGVVRETQYF
>TRBV4-3|TRBD2|.|TRBJ2-7
TGCGCCAGCAGCCAAGATTCCCCGGGTAGCGGGAAACTCGAGCAGTACTTC
CASSQDSPGSGKLEQYF
>TRBV10-3|.|.|TRBJ2-2
TGTGCCATCAGTGAGAGGCTAGGGGACACCGGGGAGCTGTTTTTT
CAISERLGDTGELFF
>TRBV4-3|TRBD2|.|TRBJ2-2
TGCGCCAGCAGCCAAGCTAGCGGAATCAACACCGGGGAGCTGTTTTTT
CASSQASGINTGELFF
>TRBV28|.|.|TRBJ1-5
TGTGCCAGCAGTTTAGGGGCGAACAATCAGCCCCAGCATTTT
CASSLGANNQPQHF
>TRBV5-1|.|.|TRBJ1-1
TGCGCCAGCTCTTTTCAAGGTGCAGGGACTGAAGCTTTCTTT
CASSFQGAGTEAFF
>TRBV5-1|TRBD1|.|TRBJ2-2
TGCGCCAGCACCCAGGACAGGTGGGACACCGGGGAGCTGTTTTTT
CASTQDRWDTGELFF
>TRBV19|TRBD2|.|TRBJ2-2
TGTGCCAGTAGTATTTCTCCGACTAGCGGGAGTACCGGGGAGCTGTTTTTT
CASSISPTSGSTGELFF
>TRBV7-8|.|.|TRBJ2-3
TGTGCCAGCAGCTTCGGGATAAGCACAGATACGCAGTATTTT
CASSFGISTDTQYF
>TRBV28|TRBD1|.|TRBJ1-2
TGTGCCAGCATTCCGGGACAGGGGTTTCGTTGGGGCTATGGCTACACCTTC
CASIPGQGFRWGYGYTF
>TRBV5-1|TRBD1|.|TRBJ2-7
TGCGCCAGCAGCTTGAACGGACAGGGCGTCTACGAGCAGTACTTC
CASSLNGQGVYEQYF
>TRBV7-9|.|.|TRBJ1-1
TGTGCCAGCGAAAGACAGGAGAACACTGAAGCTTTCTTT
CASERQENTEAFF
>TRBV30|.|.|TRBJ2-7
TGTGCCTGGAGGGGACCCGCAGGGCAGGTCGCCTACGAGCAGTACTTC
CAWRGPAGQVAYEQYF
>TRBV11-2|TRBD2|.|TRBJ2-3
TGTGCCAGCAGCTCCCTAAAGCGGGACGACACAGATACGCAGTATTTT
CASSSLKRDDTDTQYF
>TRBV5-1|.|.|TRBJ2-7
TGCGCCAGCAGCTTTGAGGGATCTACCTACGAGCAGTACTTC
CASSFEGSTYEQYF
>TRBV19|TRBD2|.|TRBJ2-7
TGTGCCAGTAAGGGGCCCCCCGAGGGGCGGGAGGGCCCTTCAAGTCCCTACGAGCAGTACTTC
CASKGPPEGREGPSSPYEQYF
>TRBV18|.|once|TRBJ1-1
TGTGCCAGCTCACCGGCTGGACGGAACACTGAAGCTTTCTTT
CASSPAGRNTEAFF
>TRBV14|.|.|TRBJ1-2
TGTGCCAGCAGCCTAGGGGGTTGGGGCTACACCTTC
CASSLGGWGYTF
>TRBV28|.|.|TRBJ2-2
TGTGCCAGCAGTTTGGGCCTTAACACCGGGGAGCTGTTTTTT
CASSLGLNTGELFF
>TRBV25-1|.|.|TRBJ1-2
TGTGCCAGCAGTAGTTCGACAGGCTGGGCGACTGGCTACACCTTC
CASSSSTGWATGYTF
>TRBV9|TRBD2|.|TRBJ2-2
TGTGCCAGCAGCGCCTCTAGCGGGAGTTATACCGGGGAGCTGTTTTTT
CASSASSGSYTGELFF
>TRBV5-1|TRBD1|.|TRBJ2-1
TGCGCCAGCAGCTTGGCCAAAGCGACAGGGGTGCAGTTCTTC
CASSLAKATGVQFF
>TRBV25-1|.|once|TRBJ2-2
TGTGCCAGTCAACCAACGGGCCCCGGGGAGCTGTTTTTT
CASQPTGPGELFF
>TRBV19|.|.|TRBJ2-3
TGTGCCACCGACCCAGGCTCCACAGATACGCAGTATTTT
CATDPGSTDTQYF
>TRBV7-2|.|once|TRBJ1-4
TGTGCCAGCAGCTTGACACCCCAGGTTGGAAAACTGTTTTTT
CASSLTPQVGKLFF
>TRBV5-1|.|.|TRBJ1-1
TGCGCCAGCAGCGGGGTTAGTTCAGCGAACACTGAAGCTTTCTTT
CASSGVSSANTEAFF
>TRBV30|TRBD2|.|TRBJ2-5
TGTGCCTGGTCTCGCAAAACCCGGACTAGCGGGAGAGATAAACAAGAGACCCAGTACTTC
CAWSRKTRTSGRDKQETQYF
>TRBV19|TRBD2|.|TRBJ2-7
TGTGCCAGTAGTAGGGGCCGGACTAGCAACTCCGAGCAGTACTTC
CASSRGRTSNSEQYF
>TRBV5-6|.|.|TRBJ2-1
TGTGCCAGCAGCTTGAAAGACTACAATGAGCAGTTCTTC
CASSLKDYNEQFF
>TRBV7-7|.|.|TRBJ2-5
TGTGCCAGCAGCCTTCCGGACAGCGCGAACCAAGAGACCCAGTACTTC
CASSLPDSANQETQYF
>TRBV11-2|.|.|TRBJ2-5
TGTGCCAGCAGCTTATCGGAGACCCAGTACTTC
CASSLSETQYF
>TRBV5-1|.|.|TRBJ2-7
TGCGCCAGCAGGGAAAACATGGGAGGTGGGGAGCAGTACTTC
CASRENMGGGEQYF
>TRBV6-6|.|.|TRBJ2-7
TGTGCCAGCAGTTACCCCGAGGGGGAGCAGTACTTC
CASSYPEGEQYF
>TRBV7-8|.|.|TRBJ2-4
TGTGCCAGCAGCTTAAGAGGGGAGCCGGGAAACATTCAGTACTTC
CASSLRGEPGNIQYF
>TRBV6-9|.|.|TRBJ2-2
TGTGCCAGCATTGGGGATCCGGACACCGGGGAGCTGTTTTTT
CASIGDPDTGELFF
>TRBV1|.|.|TRBJ2-1
TGCACCAGCAGAGAATGGGAGTGTGAGCAGTTCTTC
CTSREWECEQFF
>TRBV7-2|.|once|TRBJ1-1
TGTGCCAGCAGCTTAGCGCAGGGGTTCACTGAAGCTTTCTTT
CASSLAQGFTEAFF
>TRBV28|TRBD1|.|TRBJ2-5
TGTGCCAGCAGTTTGGGCCAGGGGGTGCAGACCCAGTACTTC
CASSLGQGVQTQYF
>TRBV5-8|TRBD1|.|TRBJ2-4
TGTGCCAGCAGCTGGGAAACAGGGGGCCGGGCCAAAAACATTCAGTACTTC
CASSWETGGRAKNIQYF
>TRBV28|TRBD2|.|TRBJ2-7
TGTGCCAGCAGAACCGGGACTAGCGGCTCCTACGAGCAGTACTTC
CASRTGTSGSYEQYF
>TRBV27|.|.|TRBJ2-7
TGTGCCAGCAGTCCCCGGGACGGAGCCTACGAGCAGTACTTC
CASSPRDGAYEQYF
>TRBV11-2|.|.|TRBJ2-7
TGTGCCAGCAGTTTTGCGGGGGGACAGGGTGATGAGCAGTACTTC
CASSFAGGQGDEQYF